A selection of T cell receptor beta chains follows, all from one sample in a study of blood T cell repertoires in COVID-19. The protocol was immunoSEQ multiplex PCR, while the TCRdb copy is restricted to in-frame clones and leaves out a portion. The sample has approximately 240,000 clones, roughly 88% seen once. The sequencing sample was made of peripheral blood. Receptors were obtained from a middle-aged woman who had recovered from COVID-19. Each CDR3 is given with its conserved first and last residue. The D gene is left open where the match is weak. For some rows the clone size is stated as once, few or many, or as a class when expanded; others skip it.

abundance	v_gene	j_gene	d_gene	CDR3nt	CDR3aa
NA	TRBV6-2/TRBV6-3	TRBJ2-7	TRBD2	TGTGCCAGCAGTACTGGGACTAGCGGGAGAAAGGAGCAGTACTTC	CASSTGTSGRKEQYF
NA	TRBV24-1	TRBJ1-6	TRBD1	TGTGCCACCAGTGACCTGACGCCGGGACAGGGTTCACCCCTCCACTTT	CATSDLTPGQGSPLHF
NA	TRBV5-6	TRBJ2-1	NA	TGTGCCAGCAGCTTGGAAGGCGGGCCCCTCTCCTACAATGAGCAGTTCTTC	CASSLEGGPLSYNEQFF
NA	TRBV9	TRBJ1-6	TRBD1	TGTGCCAGCAGCCCTCGAGGGGGACAGGGAAATTCACCCCTCCACTTT	CASSPRGGQGNSPLHF
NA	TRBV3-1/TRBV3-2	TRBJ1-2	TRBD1	TGTGCCAGCAGCCAAGATCAGGCAGGGGGCGCGGGCTACACCTTC	CASSQDQAGGAGYTF
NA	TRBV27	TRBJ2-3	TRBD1	TGTGCCAGCAGTTTTAGGACCGGGACAGGGGTTTATTTT	CASSFRTGTGVYF
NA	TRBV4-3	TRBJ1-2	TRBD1	TGCGCCAGCAGCCTCATACAGGGGGAGGGCTACACCTTC	CASSLIQGEGYTF
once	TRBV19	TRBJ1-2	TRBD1	TGTGCCAGTAGTATCGGACAGGGCTATGGCTACACCTTC	CASSIGQGYGYTF
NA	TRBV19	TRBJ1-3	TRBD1	TGTGCCAGTAGTGCCCTCGGGACAGGGGCGACCGAGACCATATATTTT	CASSALGTGATETIYF
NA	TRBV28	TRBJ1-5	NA	TGTGCCAGCAGTTTTGGTATCGCCGGGGGCAATCAGCCCCAGCATTTT	CASSFGIAGGNQPQHF
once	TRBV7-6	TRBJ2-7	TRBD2	TGTGCCAGCAGCCAGTCTAGCGGCCAATCCTACAAGCAGTACTTC	CASSQSSGQSYKQYF
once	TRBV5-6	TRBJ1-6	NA	TGTGCCAGCAGCTTGAGGGGGGGGTCTATTAATTCACCCCTCCACTTT	CASSLRGGSINSPLHF
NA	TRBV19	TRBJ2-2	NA	TGTGCCAGTAGTATAGGAGGCGCCCGGGGCGGGGAGCTGTTTTTT	CASSIGGARGGELFF
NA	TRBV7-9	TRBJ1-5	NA	TGTGCCAGCAGCTTGAGCGGTGATCAGCCCCAGCATTTT	CASSLSGDQPQHF
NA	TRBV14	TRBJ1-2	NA	TGTGCCAGCAGCCATAGACAAACTTGGTATGGCTACACCTTC	CASSHRQTWYGYTF
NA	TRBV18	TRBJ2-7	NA	TGTGCCAGCTCACCGAGGACAGACTCCTACGAGCAGTACTTC	CASSPRTDSYEQYF
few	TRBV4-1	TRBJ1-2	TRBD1	TGCGCCAGCAGCACCTGGGACAGGGATATCGGTGGCTACACCTTC	CASSTWDRDIGGYTF
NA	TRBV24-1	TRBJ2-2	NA	TGTGCCACCAGTGATGGTGCGGCAGGGGCTTGGACCGGGGAGCTGTTTTTT	CATSDGAAGAWTGELFF
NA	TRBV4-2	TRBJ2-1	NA	TGTGCCAGCAGCCGGGGACTGAACAATGAGCAGTTCTTC	CASSRGLNNEQFF
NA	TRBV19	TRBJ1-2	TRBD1	TGTGCCAGTAGTAACTCCGGGACAGGGGGGGATGGCTACACCTTC	CASSNSGTGGDGYTF
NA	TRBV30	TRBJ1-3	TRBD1	TGTGCCTGGAGTGTATTCGGGACAGGGAGTGACACCATATATTTT	CAWSVFGTGSDTIYF
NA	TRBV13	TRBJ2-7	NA	TGTGCCAGCAGCTTTAGACTCTCCTACGAGCAGTACTTC	CASSFRLSYEQYF
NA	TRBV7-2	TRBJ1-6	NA	TGTGCCAGCAGTCTACAGGGAGGGGATTCACCCCTCCACTTT	CASSLQGGDSPLHF
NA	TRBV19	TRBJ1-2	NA	TGTGCCAGTTCGACCTGGGCCGTGGGTAACTATGGCTACACCTTC	CASSTWAVGNYGYTF
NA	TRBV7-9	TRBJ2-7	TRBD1	TGTGCCAGCAGCCATGACAGGGACGGCGAGCAGTACTTC	CASSHDRDGEQYF